Below are 3 T cell receptor beta chains sequenced from a single sample in a study of T cells in tuberculosis (dated by TCRdb to the late 2010s). The library was made by the immunoSEQ multiplex PCR assay. Entries here come from immuneACCESS through TCRdb and include only in-frame sequences with V and J called. Some clones fail to appear in such tables; in the studies checked, an unresolved V gene covers under half of the shortfall, and the cause of the remainder is unknown. The sample table lists 23,000 or so clones, about 95% of them with a count of one. About 8.6% of the sample is held by the ten biggest clonotypes. The sample comprised PBMCs. The source is a donor aged 10 to 29 with latent tuberculosis or without tuberculosis infection.

In nucleotides, the CDR3 is TGTGCCAGCAGCGCGCGAGCCCCCGGAGGCAATCAGCCCCAGCATTTT. Amino acids: CASSARAPGGNQPQHF. The chain combines TRBV5-6 with TRBJ1-5; D not resolved. With 4 bases removed from V and 2 bases from J, the gap between germline ends came to 16 bases. CDR3 size: 16 residues. Germline-derived CDR1 and CDR2 are SGHDT and YYEEEE.

The V gene is TRBV10-2, the J gene TRBJ2-1; tentatively, D is TRBD1 (5 bases). The germline gives CDR1 WSHSY, CDR2 SAAADI. Deletions cut 3 bases from V and 4 bases from J, with 10 bases between. This CDR3 has 14 residues. The CDR3 region has the DNA TGCGCCAGCAGTGACAGAAAGGGGTACAATGAGCAGTTCTTC. Translated, it gives CASSDRKGYNEQFF.

The chain recombines TRBV9 with TRBJ2-4; D may be TRBD2 (6 bases). The CDR3 covers 16 residues. Deletions cut 4 bases from V and 3 bases from J, with 17 bases between. The germline gives CDR1 SGDLS, CDR2 YYNGEE. The CDR3 DNA reads as TGTGCCAGCAGCCTCACACCCACGGAGGGCAAAAACATTCAGTACTTC. It yields the protein CASSLTPTEGKNIQYF.